A single sample is the source of the 17 T cell receptor beta chains below, sequenced in a study of blood T cell repertoires in COVID-19 (dated by TCRdb to the early 2020s). The library was generated by the immunoSEQ multiplex PCR assay. As stored in TCRdb, this immuneACCESS dataset retains in-frame rearrangements with V and J assigned. A fraction of the clones does not appear; measured against another copy, unresolved V genes explain less than half of the discrepancy, and the remainder lacks a known reason. The sample table contains 200,000 to 250,000 clones; only one count was recorded for 86% of them. The ten top clones hold over 4.5% of the sample. What was sequenced was peripheral blood. The receptors were gathered from a man aged 80 or over with acute or convalescent COVID-19.

CDR3 region: CASSRSGTAGNEKLFF. CDR3 sequence (DNA): TGCGCCAGCAGCCGTAGCGGGACAGCTGGAAATGAAAAACTGTTTTTT. The chain combines TRBV4-1 with TRBJ1-4; 7 positions match TRBD1. Trimming removed 4 bases from V and 5 bases from J; junction bases left unmatched: 10. The length of the CDR3 is 16 residues. The germline V gene has CDR1 MGHRA and CDR2 YSYEKL.

V gene TRBV29-1 combines with J gene TRBJ2-3; D gene unclear. This CDR3 has 16 amino acids. The germline V gene has CDR1 SQVTM and CDR2 ANQGSEA. The V end lost 5 bases, the J end lost 4 bases, and 22 bases lay between the germline ends. The CDR3 DNA reads TGCAGCGTTAAACGAAACTACATGGATGTGGCAGATACGCAGTATTTT. Protein product: CSVKRNYMDVADTQYF.

V is TRBV30 and J is TRBJ1-5; possibly TRBD1 for D (5 bases). Deletions cut 2 bases from V and 0 bases from J, with 14 bases between. The CDR3 sequence is 16 residues long. Germline CDR1 reads GTSNPN; CDR2 reads SVGIG (reference sequence). Here the CDR3 DNA reads TGTGCCTGGAGTTCGGGTCAGGGTTATAGCAATCAGCCCCAGCATTTT. As protein: CAWSSGQGYSNQPQHF.

In this sample, this clone turned up once. This rearrangement joins TRBV6-6 to TRBJ2-5; D unclear. The CDR3 loop spans 16 amino acids. Trimming stripped 3 bases from V and 0 bases from J, with 14 bases between. The germline V gene encodes CDR1 MNHNY and CDR2 SVGAGI (reference sequence). The CDR3 reads CASSYNSLVNQETQYF. DNA of the CDR3: TGTGCCAGCAGTTATAATTCTTTAGTAAACCAAGAGACCCAGTACTTC.

About this clone itself: The sample holds other DNA sequences that translate to the same CDR3. This chain connects TRBV19 to TRBJ1-5; D ambiguous. Germline V gives CDR1 LNHDA, CDR2 SQIVND (reference sequence). This CDR3 region has 13 residues. V lost 3 bases and J 3 bases, leaving 6 bases between the germline ends. CDR3 sequence reads: CASSIQDNQPQHF. CDR3 bases: TGTGCCAGTAGTATCCAGGACAATCAGCCCCAGCATTTT. Full variable domain (outside the CDR3, taken from reference TRBV19 and TRBJ1-5): DGGITQSPKYLFRKEGQNVTLSCEQNLNHDAMYWYRQDPGQGLRLIYYSQIVNDFQKGDIAEGYSVSREKKESFPLTVTSAQKNPTAFYLCASSIQDNQPQHFGDGTRLSIL.

The genes are TRBV11-3 and TRBJ2-1, with 10 positions matching TRBD2. Germline lookup yields CDR1 SGHNT and CDR2 YENEEA. The CDR3 is made up of 13 amino acids. The ends lost 10 bases at V and 7 bases at J; junction bases unmatched: 7. The CDR3 DNA is TGTGCCACCTCCGGACTAGCGGTTAATGAGCAGTTCTTC. It yields the protein CATSGLAVNEQFF.

This clone appeared a single time. The chain joins TRBV10-1 to TRBJ2-3; weak D call: TRBD2 (6 bases). Trimming removed 4 bases from V and 1 base from J, with 6 bases in between. Germline CDR1 WNHNN, CDR2 SYGVQD (reference sequence). The CDR3 consists of 13 residues. The CDR3 sequence is CASSAGGTDTQYF. In nucleotides, the CDR3 is TGCGCCAGCAGTGCGGGAGGCACAGATACGCAGTATTTT.

The V gene is TRBV10-1, the J gene TRBJ2-1, with D perhaps TRBD1 (6 bases). Germline V gene lookup returns CDR1 WNHNN and CDR2 SYGVQD (reference sequence). The CDR3 sequence is 15 residues long. V lost 6 bases to trimming and J lost 7 bases, with 19 bases between them. The CDR3 region is CASSVTGNFRNEQFF. CDR3 DNA: TGCGCCAGCAGCGTTACAGGGAATTTTCGAAATGAGCAGTTCTTC.

The J gene is TRBJ2-7, the V gene TRBV7-9; maybe TRBD1 (6 bases). Per the germline V gene, CDR1 is SEHNR and CDR2 is FQNEAQ (reference sequence). The CDR3 totals 16 residues. The V and J ends lost 5 bases and 6 bases respectively, with 23 bases between them. The CDR3, as DNA: TGTGCCAGCAGCCTCCTGACAGGACCTCGTACCTCCGAGCAGTACGTC. Its translation is CASSLLTGPRTSEQYV.

This clone has only a few counts. The CDR3 sequence: CASRPGTGDQPQHF. The CDR3 nucleotides read TGCGCCAGCAGACCTGGGACAGGGGATCAGCCCCAGCATTTT. This chain links TRBV5-1 with TRBJ1-5; TRBD1 aligns across 10 bases. With V trimmed by 5 bases and J by 5 bases, 4 bases remained unmatched. CDR3 length equals 14 residues. Germline V CDR1 and CDR2: SGHRS, YFSETQ. The whole variable domain, remainder taken from reference TRBV5-1 and TRBJ1-5, is KAGVTQTPRYLIKTRGQQVTLSCSPISGHRSVSWYQQTPGQGLQFLFEYFSETQRNKGNFPGRFSGRQFSNSRSEMNVSTLELGDSALYLCASRPGTGDQPQHFGDGTRLSIL.

This clone was picked up one time. The rearrangement links TRBV19 to TRBJ1-4; 10 bases align to TRBD1. This CDR3 comprises 15 residues. CDR1 is LNHDA and CDR2 is SQIVND in the germline V gene (reference sequence). V gave up 4 bases and J gave up 8 bases; unmatched junction bases: 7. CDR3 loop: CASSTTGGPGEKLFF. The DNA for the CDR3 is TGTGCCAGTAGTACGACAGGGGGCCCGGGGGAAAAACTGTTTTTT.

The chain employs TRBV6-1 and TRBJ1-3; D unresolved. From germline, CDR1 is MNHNS and CDR2 SASEGT. The CDR3 totals 16 residues. Trimming removed 0 bases at V and 0 bases at J, with 9 bases between. As DNA, the CDR3 is TGTGCCAGCAGTGAAGCGCTAGCCGGCTCTGGAAACACCATATATTTT. Its translation: CASSEALAGSGNTIYF.

The chain combines TRBV18 with TRBJ1-2, with a weak D call TRBD1 (5 bases). The CDR3 has 14 residues. Germline values: CDR1 KGHSH, CDR2 LQKENI. The germline V and J ends were trimmed by 5 bases and 9 bases, with 19 bases remaining between them. The CDR3 spells CASSSRAPGESYTF. CDR3 nucleotides: TGTGCCAGCTCATCCCGGGCGCCGGGGGAGAGCTACACCTTC.

The genes are TRBV6-5 and TRBJ2-1; TRBD2 matches at 10 bases. The CDR3 contains 15 residues. Germline V gives CDR1 MNHEY, CDR2 SVGAGI. J gave up 9 bases and V 0 bases, and 5 bases lay outside the gene matches. The CDR3 bases are TGTGCCAGCAGTTACTCAGCGGGAGGGCAGCTTGAGCAGTTCTTC. This sequence encodes CASSYSAGGQLEQFF.

The rearrangement links TRBV6-6 to TRBJ2-7; tentatively, D is TRBD2 (6 bases). With 3 bases removed from V and 4 bases from J, the gap between germline ends came to 19 bases. CDR3 length: 16 amino acids. Germline CDR1 reads MNHNY; CDR2 reads SVGAGI (reference sequence). The CDR3 sequence: CASSYGVATSGYEQYF. In DNA form, the CDR3 reads TGTGCCAGCAGTTATGGGGTAGCGACTAGTGGGTACGAGCAGTACTTC.

The chain couples TRBV20-1 to TRBJ1-1; D ambiguous. The germline CDR1 and CDR2 sequences are DFQATT and SNEGSKA (reference sequence). The CDR3 spans 14 residues. Trimming pared 3 bases from V and 0 bases from J, leaving 11 bases between. CDR3 amino acids: CSASSGLMNTEAFF. The CDR3 coding sequence is TGCAGTGCTAGTTCGGGATTGATGAACACTGAAGCTTTCTTT.

The chain couples TRBV3-1 (or the pseudogene TRBV3-2) to TRBJ2-3; TRBD2 matches 14 bases. The CDR3 extends over 20 amino acids. V dropped 1 base and J dropped 7; count of bases not matched to a gene: 16. CDR1 is LGHDT and CDR2 is YNNKEL in the germline V gene (reference sequence). The CDR3 DNA follows: TGTGCCAGCAGCCAAGTGCGTTGTGGGACTAGCGGGAGAGTCGGGTATACGCAGTATTTT. Encoded protein: CASSQVRCGTSGRVGYTQYF.